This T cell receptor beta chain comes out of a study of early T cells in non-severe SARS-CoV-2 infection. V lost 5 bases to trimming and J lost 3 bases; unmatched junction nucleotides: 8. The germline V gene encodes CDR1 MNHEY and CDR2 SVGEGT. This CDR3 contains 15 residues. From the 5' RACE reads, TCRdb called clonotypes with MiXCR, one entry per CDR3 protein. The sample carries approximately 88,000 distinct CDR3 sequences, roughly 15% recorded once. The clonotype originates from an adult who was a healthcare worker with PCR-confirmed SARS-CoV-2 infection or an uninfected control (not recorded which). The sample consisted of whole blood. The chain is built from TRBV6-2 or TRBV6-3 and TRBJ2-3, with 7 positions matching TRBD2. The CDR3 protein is CASSVGLGRTDTQYF. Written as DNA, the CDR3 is TGTGCCAGCAGTGTTGGACTAGGCCGGACAGATACGCAGTATTTT.